This T cell receptor beta chain stems from a study of T cell repertoires in cytomegalovirus infection. About the study: Recently identified HLA-C-restricted CMV epitopes were among the peptides used. An indication of both CMV infection and matching HLA type came from public TCR beta signatures. Whole-study findings and limits: The ex vivo response showed dominance by HLA-C-restricted CMV-specific TCR beta clonotypes. Summed frequency of shared TCR beta families picked out CMV carriers who also had the relevant HLA.

Via MiXCR, TCRdb re-called the reads, giving one row per CDR3 protein. The sample contains fewer than 950,000 distinct CDR3 sequences, approximately 30% of which appear only once. In the case of this clonotype: What it binds is unknown.

V dropped 5 bases and J dropped 4 bases, with 9 bases sitting between them. The CDR3 covers 14 residues. Germline V gene data show CDR1 as SGHVS and CDR2 as FNYEAQ. The receptor's source is a human donor in good health (CMV status not recorded). Some clones in this sample may be carry-over from other donors' samples. The source was cultured CD8+ T cells from PBMCs, collected from culture after CMV antigen stimulation. The chain recombines TRBV7-6 with TRBJ2-6, with D tentatively TRBD1 or TRBD2 (5 bases each). Here the CDR3 DNA reads TGTGCCAGCAGCCAGGGAGTGGGGGCCAACGTCCTGACTTTC. It encodes CASSQGVGANVLTF.